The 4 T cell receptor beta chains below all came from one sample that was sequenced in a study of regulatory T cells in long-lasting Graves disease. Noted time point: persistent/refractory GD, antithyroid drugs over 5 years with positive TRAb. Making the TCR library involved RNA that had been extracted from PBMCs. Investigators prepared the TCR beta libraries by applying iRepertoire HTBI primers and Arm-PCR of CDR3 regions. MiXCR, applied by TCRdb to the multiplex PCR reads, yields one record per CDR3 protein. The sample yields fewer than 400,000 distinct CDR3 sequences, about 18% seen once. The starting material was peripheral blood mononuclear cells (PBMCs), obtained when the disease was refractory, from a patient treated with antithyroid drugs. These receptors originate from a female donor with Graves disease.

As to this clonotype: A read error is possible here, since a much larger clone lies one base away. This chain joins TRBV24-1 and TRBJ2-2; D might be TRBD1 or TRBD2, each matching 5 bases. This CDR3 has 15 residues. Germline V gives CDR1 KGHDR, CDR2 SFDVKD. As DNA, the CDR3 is TGTGCCGCCAGTGATTTTCGGGGACGGGGCGGGGAGCTGTTTTTT. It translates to CAASDFRGRGGELFF.

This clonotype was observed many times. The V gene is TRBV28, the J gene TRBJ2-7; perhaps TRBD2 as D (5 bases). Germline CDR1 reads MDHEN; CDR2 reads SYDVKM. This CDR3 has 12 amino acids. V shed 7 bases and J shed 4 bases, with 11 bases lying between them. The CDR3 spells CASTPRGYEQYF. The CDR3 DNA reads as TGTGCCAGCACCCCGCGAGGGTACGAGCAGTACTTC. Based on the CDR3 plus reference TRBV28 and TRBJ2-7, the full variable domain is DVKVTQSSRYLVKRTGEKVFLECVQDMDHENMFWYRQDPGLGLRLIYFSYDVKMKEKGDIPEGYSVSREKKERFSLILESASTNQTSMYLCASTPRGYEQYFGPGTRLTVT.

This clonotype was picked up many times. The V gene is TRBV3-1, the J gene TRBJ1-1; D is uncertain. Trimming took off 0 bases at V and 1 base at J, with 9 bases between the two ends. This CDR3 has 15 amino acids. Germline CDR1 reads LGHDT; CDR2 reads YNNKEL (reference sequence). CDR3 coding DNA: TGTGCCAGCAGCCAAGACCCCCGACAGAACACTGAAGCTTTCTTT. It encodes CASSQDPRQNTEAFF.

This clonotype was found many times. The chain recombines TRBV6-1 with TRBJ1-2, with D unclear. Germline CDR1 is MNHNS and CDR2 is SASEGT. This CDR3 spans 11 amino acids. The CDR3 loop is CATRPNYGYTF. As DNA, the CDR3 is TGTGCGACACGTCCTAACTATGGCTACACCTTC.